This T cell receptor beta chain was captured by sequencing in a study of shared clonotypes between healthy human individuals (dated by TCRdb to about 2020). Concerning the study at large: The cohort included three men and two women between 18 and 49 years of age. For each donor, CD4 naive and CD4 memory were each run on three plates, CD8 naive on two plates, and CD8 memory on one plate. Blood TCR repertoires of five healthy adults were deeply sequenced to estimate repertoire size and the extent of clonotype sharing between individuals. Libraries were prepared and TCR repertoires were sequenced by different laboratories using diverse techniques, in order to increase sequencing depth and limit assay-specific biases. Each donor's leukapheresis produced roughly between roughly 0.85 and 9.5 billion PBMCs. On the study overall, not on this receptor specifically: Around 5% of naive CD4, 3% to 4% of naive CD8, roughly 2.4% of memory CD4, and about 0.4% of memory CD8 clonotypes were shared across a few donors. Because the study included a small number of donors, the genetic and exposure-history diversity represented was limited. Based on pairwise subsampling, the degree of clonotype sharing among donors was expected to be affected by sequencing depth. Sampling was restricted to blood, and TCR repertoires in tissue are likely to differ from TCR repertoires in blood. Higher generation probabilities were observed for clonotypes shared by all four sorted-subset donors than for non-shared clonotypes. Larger estimated clonotype richness was generally found for naive subsets than for memory subsets. Rarefaction of sorted-subset datasets indicated incomplete sequencing despite the large sequencing depth.

Using the deep immunoSEQ assay, TCR CDR3 regions were amplified from genomic DNA by multiplex PCR. For each cell subset, the extracted genomic DNA was distributed evenly across all wells of several immunoSEQ 96-well plates, and each plate served as one replicate. For sorted subsets, approximately 200 ng of genomic DNA, equivalent to roughly 33,000 T cell genomes, went into each replicate PCR. Purified libraries were measured with a Qubit 3.0 fluorometer, size-checked on a Bioanalyzer 2100, and measured again with the KAPA Library Quantification kit. Each immunoSEQ 96-well plate was sequenced on its own single-read 150-cycle Illumina NextSeq 550 flow cell. Per the source publication's procedure: Because only junctional sequences without quality scores were contained in the immunoSEQ output, filtering matching that applied to full-length reads could not be performed. Sequences were annotated with PyIR, a Python wrapper for IgBLAST v1.9, and V/J genes and CDR3 were assigned using IMGT germline references. Reads were removed for weak V/J assignments (E-value above 1e-6), missing CDR3, stop codons, out-of-frame junctions, or ambiguous translated residues. V3J clonotypes were defined as sequences sharing an identical inferred V gene, J gene, and CDR3 amino acid sequence. Percentage overlap between repertoires was calculated by dividing the number of shared unique clonotypes by the size of the smaller repertoire. Richness of each repertoire was evaluated using RTK rarefaction, the Chao1 estimator, and Recon v2.1 estimates of unobserved clonotypes. For all TCRbeta clonotypes obtained by the gDNA method from a handful of donors, generation probabilities were computed with OLGA. TCRdb took this table from immuneACCESS and kept in-frame rearrangements with V and J called. Such tables lack part of the clones; where checked against another copy, unresolved V genes explain under half of the gap, and the rest is unexplained. V, J and clone size are taken as reported in that table, and D and trimming were inferred from the DNA itself. This sample has around 1,100,000 clones in its table, and approximately 75% of those were observed once. The ten largest clonotypes hold almost 0.9% of the sample.

The donors were healthy, HIV-negative adults who had no recently reported acute infections or vaccinations. Only Caucasian adults living in Nashville, Tennessee, USA were represented among the donors. CD4+ T cells were enriched by magnetic negative selection; naive cells were then positively selected on CD45RA, and the negative fraction formed the memory subset. Blood was collected by leukapheresis, and PBMCs were isolated by Ficoll-Histopaque density gradient centrifugation and then cryopreserved in liquid nitrogen vapor phase. Purity and quantity of every magnetically sorted T cell population were checked by analytical flow cytometry. Genomic DNA was isolated from every sorted fraction and measured by UV absorbance on a Nanodrop 2000c. Note on this clone: Which antigen it targets is not known. No qualities accompany the bases; no much larger clone lies one base away.

The junction shows trimming of 4 bases on V and 6 bases on J, plus 19 bases between the germline ends. The CDR3 contains 14 residues, cysteine and phenylalanine counted. Just the 42-base CDR3 DNA is kept, in frame starting at base 1. The germline V gene (reference sequence) provides CDR1 GTSNPN and CDR2 SVGIG. This TCR came from a man aged 18-30 years in good health. Some clones in this sample may be carry-over from other donors' samples. The sequence is built from TRBV30 and TRBJ2-7; the D call is possibly TRBD1 or TRBD2, each sharing 6 bases. The specimen sequenced was memory CD4+ T cells from PBMCs. The sample's cell subset or site, from its label and the paper: CD45RA-negative fraction. The CDR3 protein is CAWKLGGLRGEQYF. The nucleotide sequence reads TGTGCCTGGAAACTCGGGGGCCTCCGAGGCGAGCAGTACTTC.